Each of the 18 T cell receptor beta chains below was sequenced from the same sample in a study of PD-1 blockade in classical Hodgkin lymphoma. After autologous stem cell transplantation all patients relapsed, and prior brentuximab vedotin exposure differed between cohorts. Using immunoSEQ multiplex PCR, the repertoire was profiled, and TCRdb retains in-frame clones only, with some absent. The profile shows 15,000 to 20,000 clones, around 75% of them singletons. This specimen consisted of peripheral blood mononuclear cells (PBMCs), obtained before the second cycle of nivolumab. Receptor source: a human donor with classical Hodgkin lymphoma.

The V and J genes are TRBV9 and TRBJ1-3; 8 bases line up with TRBD1. The CDR3 extends over 17 amino acids. V was clipped by 0 bases and J by 0 bases; unmatched bases: 5. From germline, CDR1 is SGDLS and CDR2 YYNGEE. DNA of the CDR3: TGTGCCAGCAGCGTAGGGTACAGGGGGACCTCTGGAAACACCATATATTTT. Translation: CASSVGYRGTSGNTIYF.

The chain is built from TRBV7-6 and TRBJ2-2; 8 bases line up with TRBD1. The CDR3 spans 16 residues. CDR1 is SGHVS and CDR2 is FNYEAQ in the germline V gene. J was trimmed by 7 bases and V by 4 bases; bases with no gene match: 11. For the CDR3, the DNA is TGTGCCAGCAGCTCTCAGGGGGCTTCTTCAGGCGGGGAGCTGTTTTTT. Its protein is CASSSQGASSGGELFF. The whole variable domain, filled in from reference TRBV7-6 and TRBJ2-2, reads GAGVSQSPRYKVTKRGQDVALRCDPISGHVSLYWYRQALGQGPEFLTYFNYEAQQDKSGLPNDRFSAERPEGSISTLTIQRTEQRDSAMYRCASSSQGASSGGELFFGEGSRLTVL.

The V and J genes are TRBV6-5 and TRBJ2-1; D unresolved. V shed 2 bases and J shed 7 bases, with 12 bases lying between them. Germline V gene lookup returns CDR1 MNHEY and CDR2 SVGAGI. This CDR3 is built from 14 residues. The chain's CDR3 is CASSYGVGLNEQFF. CDR3 bases: TGTGCCAGCAGTTACGGCGTGGGATTAAATGAGCAGTTCTTC.

The chain carries TRBV5-1 and TRBJ2-7; D unclear. V gave up 0 bases and J gave up 3 bases, with 16 bases separating them. The V gene's germline CDR1 is SGHRS and CDR2 YFSETQ. CDR3 length: 16 amino acids. The chain's CDR3 is CASSLARAMDGYEQYF. The CDR3, as DNA: TGCGCCAGCAGCTTGGCCCGGGCGATGGACGGCTACGAGCAGTACTTC.

The V and J genes are TRBV9 and TRBJ1-1; 12 positions match TRBD1. The J segment lost 9 bases and the V segment lost 0 bases, leaving 3 bases of the junction unmatched. This CDR3 is 14 amino acids long. Looked up from germline, CDR1 is SGDLS and CDR2 is YYNGEE. The DNA of the CDR3 is TGTGCCAGCAGCGTAGGGGGACAGGGGGCCAAAGCTTTCTTT. Its translation: CASSVGGQGAKAFF.

The rearrangement links TRBV7-2 to TRBJ1-1; no clear D. Trimming cost V 5 bases and J 0 bases, with 19 bases left between them. The CDR3 spans 17 residues. From germline, CDR1 is SGHTA and CDR2 FQGNSA. This CDR3 reads CASSTPFGRTMNTEAFF. The CDR3 DNA follows: TGTGCCAGCAGCACCCCTTTTGGACGGACTATGAACACTGAAGCTTTCTTT.

This clone was detected a few times. V and J are TRBV4-1 and TRBJ2-7; 9 bases line up with TRBD1. Per germline, CDR1 MGHRA and CDR2 YSYEKL. The CDR3 loop spans 15 amino acids. Trimming removed 3 bases from V and 7 bases from J; junction bases left unmatched: 10. The CDR3 DNA sequence: TGCGCCAGCAGCCAGGACAGGGGAGGGTTCGAAGAGCAGTACTTC. Translating it yields CASSQDRGGFEEQYF.

The chain links TRBV11-2 to TRBJ2-2, with D perhaps TRBD1 (6 bases). Germline CDR1 SGHAT, CDR2 FQNNGV. CDR3 size: 15 residues. V was cut by 4 bases and J by 0 bases, with 9 bases left in between. The CDR3 here is CASSSQGSNTGELFF. The CDR3 bases are TGTGCCAGCAGCTCACAGGGCTCGAACACCGGGGAGCTGTTTTTT.

This chain connects TRBV12-5 to TRBJ1-4; D perhaps matches TRBD1 (6 bases). The CDR3 loop spans 16 amino acids. Between the trimmed V and J ends, which lost 1 base and 7 bases, there was a span of 16 bases. Per the germline V gene, CDR1 is LGHNT and CDR2 is FRNRAP. In DNA, the CDR3 is TGTGCTAGTGGTTTGGGGACAACAGGGTACAGTGAAAAACTGTTTTTT. Translated, it gives CASGLGTTGYSEKLFF.

This sequence joins TRBV18 and TRBJ2-2, with D possibly TRBD1 on 6 matching bases. The ends were cut back, 3 bases at V and 5 bases at J, with 13 bases in the middle. This CDR3 has 15 residues. The germline gives CDR1 KGHSH, CDR2 LQKENI. The CDR3 DNA reads TGTGCCAGCTCACCGTCGACAGGCTTGACCGGGGAGCTGTTTTTT. It translates to CASSPSTGLTGELFF. The complete variable domain, with remaining parts taken from reference TRBV18 and TRBJ2-2, reads NAGVMQNPRHLVRRRGQEARLRCSPMKGHSHVYWYRQLPEEGLKFMVYLQKENIIDESGMPKERFSAEFPKEGPSILRIQQVVRGDSAAYFCASSPSTGLTGELFFGEGSRLTVL.

The chain combines TRBV5-8 with TRBJ2-5, with D tentatively TRBD1 (6 bases). This CDR3 is 13 amino acids long. The germline gives CDR1 SGHTS, CDR2 YDEGEE. V was pared by 3 bases and J by 2 bases, with 8 bases between. In nucleotides, the CDR3 is TGTGCCAGCAGCTCAGGACAGCAAGAGACCCAGTACTTC. As protein: CASSSGQQETQYF.

This clone was found a few times. The rearrangement uses TRBV11-3 and TRBJ1-1; D remains ambiguous. Germline lookup yields CDR1 SGHNT and CDR2 YENEEA. Trimming cost V 2 bases and J 3 bases, with 7 bases left between them. This CDR3 has 13 residues. The CDR3 sequence is CASSLSVYTEAFF. The CDR3, as DNA: TGTGCCAGCAGCTTAAGTGTATACACTGAAGCTTTCTTT.

The chain has TRBV28 and TRBJ2-3; D might be TRBD2 (7 bases). The CDR3 is made up of 17 amino acids. The V end was cut by 10 bases, the J end by 1 base, with 24 bases between. Germline loops: CDR1 MDHEN, CDR2 SYDVKM. CDR3 loop: CATRRGGGGQCTDTQYF. The CDR3 nucleotides read TGTGCCACCAGGAGGGGTGGGGGGGGACAATGCACAGATACGCAGTATTTT.

The sample holds one count of this clone. The J gene is TRBJ2-2, the V gene TRBV4-1; D possibly corresponds to TRBD2 (6 bases). CDR1 is MGHRA and CDR2 is YSYEKL in the germline V gene. The V and J ends lost 1 base and 3 bases respectively, with 6 bases between them. CDR3 length equals 14 residues. CDR3 loop: CASSQGGDTGELFF. In DNA, the CDR3 is TGCGCCAGCAGCCAAGGGGGGGACACCGGGGAGCTGTTTTTT.

V and J are TRBV28 and TRBJ2-1, with D unclear. With 0 bases removed from V and 6 bases from J, the gap between germline ends came to 6 bases. Germline V CDR1 and CDR2: MDHEN, SYDVKM. This CDR3 comprises 13 residues. This chain's CDR3 is CASSLWLTNEQFF. The CDR3 coding sequence is TGTGCCAGCAGTTTATGGCTTACCAATGAGCAGTTCTTC. Based on the CDR3 plus reference TRBV28 and TRBJ2-1, the full variable domain is DVKVTQSSRYLVKRTGEKVFLECVQDMDHENMFWYRQDPGLGLRLIYFSYDVKMKEKGDIPEGYSVSREKKERFSLILESASTNQTSMYLCASSLWLTNEQFFGPGTRLTVL.

The chain joins TRBV7-8 to TRBJ1-6; the D is unclear. The CDR3 is 18 residues long. CDR1 SGHVS and CDR2 FQNEAQ come from the germline V gene. V shed 1 base and J shed 0 bases, with 13 bases lying between them. The CDR3 DNA is TGTGCCAGCAGCTTAGTCGGAACCACTCGCTCCTATAATTCACCCCTCCACTTT. It specifies CASSLVGTTRSYNSPLHF.

The J gene is TRBJ2-7, the V gene TRBV11-3; D is perhaps TRBD2 (6 bases). The CDR3 is 15 amino acids. The germline CDR1 and CDR2 sequences are SGHNT and YENEEA. Trimming took 2 bases from V and 2 from J, leaving 13 bases between them. CDR3 sequence: CASSLLTSPTYEQYF. For the CDR3, the DNA is TGTGCCAGCAGCTTACTGACTAGTCCCACCTACGAGCAGTACTTC.

The DNA of the CDR3 is TGCGCCAGCAGCCAAGTCCTGAGCGGGGATTTCTACGAGCAGTACTTC. It translates to CASSQVLSGDFYEQYF. V gene TRBV4-1 combines with J gene TRBJ2-7; 7 bases line up with TRBD2. V dropped 1 base and J dropped 3; count of bases not matched to a gene: 9. CDR3 length equals 16 residues. Per the germline V gene, CDR1 is MGHRA and CDR2 is YSYEKL.